The clone carrying this T cell receptor beta chain appeared a few times. The V and J ends lost 5 bases and 0 bases, in that order; junction bases with no gene match: 3. Germline CDR1 SGHDN, CDR2 FVKESK. The CDR3 has 15 amino acids. The sample comes from a study of early T cells in non-severe SARS-CoV-2 infection. The overall study: The study sequenced bulk RNA from unsorted whole blood, with chains unpaired.

Each CDR3 protein gets one entry after TCRdb re-called the 5' RACE reads with MiXCR. The data hold around 80,000 distinct CDR3 sequences, with 13% observed a single time. What was sequenced was whole blood. This chain uses TRBV14 with TRBJ1-1, with TRBD1 identical over 10 bases. The TCR was taken from an adult who was a healthcare worker with PCR-confirmed SARS-CoV-2 infection or an uninfected control (not recorded which). The CDR3 region is CASSWTGGLNTEAFF. The CDR3 DNA follows: TGTGCCAGCAGCTGGACAGGGGGGCTGAACACTGAAGCTTTCTTT.